Listed below are T cell receptor beta chains from one sample, sequenced in a study of blood T cell repertoires in COVID-19. Sequenced by immunoSEQ multiplex PCR; TCRdb stores in-frame clones only, minus some. Here the sample spans around 150,000 clones, 90% to 95% being singletons. The source material was peripheral blood. Receptor source: a woman between 45 and 60 years old with acute or convalescent COVID-19. Each CDR3 is given with its conserved first and last residue. D genes are given only for firm matches. Size is stated for part of the rows, as once, few or many counts, or as a class when the clone is expanded.

size	D	V	J	DNA	CDR3
NA	NA	TRBV7-2	TRBJ1-6	TGTGCCAGCAGCGCGTCCGGGACAAAAAATTCACCCCTCCACTTT	CASSASGTKNSPLHF
NA	NA	TRBV2	TRBJ1-5	TGTGCCAGCGGACGACAGGTCGACAATCAGCCCCAGCATTTT	CASGRQVDNQPQHF
NA	NA	TRBV6-2/TRBV6-3	TRBJ1-1	TGTGCCAGCAGTTCCGTCCAGGGGCCTATGAACACTGAAGCTTTCTTT	CASSSVQGPMNTEAFF
NA	NA	TRBV15	TRBJ2-3	TGTGCCACCAGCAGAGATCCCCCATACGGGGAGGGCACAGATACGCAGTATTTT	CATSRDPPYGEGTDTQYF
NA	TRBD1	TRBV13	TRBJ1-1	TGTGCCAGCAGCGAAACGACAGGGGGTAACACTGAAGCTTTCTTT	CASSETTGGNTEAFF
once	TRBD1	TRBV5-4	TRBJ2-2	TGTGCCAGCAGCCTTCCCCGGGGACAGGGGATGAACACCGGGGAGCTGTTTTTT	CASSLPRGQGMNTGELFF
NA	NA	TRBV19	TRBJ1-1	TGTGCCAGTAGTCCGGGACACCCCGTGCGGAACACTGAAGCTTTCTTT	CASSPGHPVRNTEAFF
NA	NA	TRBV5-1	TRBJ2-2	TGCGCCAGCAGCGTTGGCGGCGGGGCCGGGGAGCTGTTTTTT	CASSVGGGAGELFF
NA	NA	TRBV28	TRBJ1-5	TGTGCCAGCAGTGAGGGCAATCAGCCCCAGCATTTT	CASSEGNQPQHF
NA	NA	TRBV2	TRBJ1-6	TGTGCCAGCAGTGAACTCCTCCAGGCGAACTATAATTCACCCCTCCACTTT	CASSELLQANYNSPLHF
NA	TRBD1	TRBV7-3	TRBJ1-1	TGTGCCAGCAGCTTGGACAGGGGCGAAACTGAAGCTTTCTTT	CASSLDRGETEAFF
NA	NA	TRBV2	TRBJ2-6	TGTGCCAGCAGTTCTCTAGCTACTGGGGCCAACGTCCTGACTTTC	CASSSLATGANVLTF
NA	NA	TRBV18	TRBJ1-3	TGTGCCAGCTCACCACCCCAAAACACCATATATTTT	CASSPPQNTIYF
NA	TRBD1	TRBV19	TRBJ1-2	TGTGCCAGTAGTATGCCAGGGGGACTCTATGGCTACACCTTC	CASSMPGGLYGYTF
NA	NA	TRBV5-1	TRBJ1-5	TGCGCCAGCAGTCTGGGGGGTGATCAGCCCCAGCATTTT	CASSLGGDQPQHF
few	NA	TRBV28	TRBJ1-4	TGTGCCAGCAACCCCGGGGCCCGGGGGGAAAAACTGTTTTTT	CASNPGARGEKLFF
NA	TRBD1	TRBV18	TRBJ2-7	TGTGCCAGCTCCCCGTCGCAGGGGGCGGGAGAGCAGTACTTC	CASSPSQGAGEQYF
NA	TRBD1	TRBV7-3	TRBJ2-6	TGTGCCAGCAGCCCCCGACAGGGCCTGGGTGGGGCCAACGTCCTGACTTTC	CASSPRQGLGGANVLTF
NA	TRBD2	TRBV6-5	TRBJ2-1	TGTGCCAGCCGACTTAGCGGGAGTAGTCAAAGGGAGCAGTTCTTC	CASRLSGSSQREQFF
NA	NA	TRBV2	TRBJ2-4	TGTGCCAGCAGTGCCCCGGAGGGACCCAAAAACATTCAGTACTTC	CASSAPEGPKNIQYF
NA	NA	TRBV21-1	TRBJ1-1	TGTGCCAGCAGCACCGAAACAGGGGTTGGCACTGAAGCTTTCTTT	CASSTETGVGTEAFF
NA	NA	TRBV20-1	TRBJ1-2	TGCAGTGCTAGTCAGGGCCTGGCAGGCGGCTACACCTTC	CSASQGLAGGYTF
NA	TRBD2	TRBV5-1	TRBJ2-2	TGCGCCAGCAGCTCACTAGCGGGGGGCAACACCGGGGAGCTGTTTTTT	CASSSLAGGNTGELFF
NA	TRBD1	TRBV27	TRBJ1-1	TGTGCCAGCAGGACCGGGACAGCTACAACGAACACTGAAGCTTTCTTT	CASRTGTATTNTEAFF
NA	TRBD1	TRBV9	TRBJ1-3	TGTGCCAGCAGCCCTCGGGACAGCTCTCCCGGCGTCCCTGGAAACACCATATATTTT	CASSPRDSSPGVPGNTIYF
many	NA	TRBV29-1	TRBJ1-2	TGCAGCGTTGAAGATCTAGCAGGCTACACCTTC	CSVEDLAGYTF
NA	NA	TRBV10-3	TRBJ1-3	TGTGCCATCACCCCAGGGAACTATCTATCTGGAAACACCATATATTTT	CAITPGNYLSGNTIYF
NA	NA	TRBV29-1	TRBJ1-1	TGCAGCGTTGAGGTTCGGGACACTGAAGCTTTCTTT	CSVEVRDTEAFF
NA	TRBD2	TRBV7-2	TRBJ2-3	TGTGCCAGCAGGATAGCGGGGAAACCCACAGATACGCAGTATTTT	CASRIAGKPTDTQYF
NA	NA	TRBV21-1	TRBJ1-2	TGTGCCAGCAGCAAAGTGTGGAGGACAGGGGATTGTGGCTACACCTTC	CASSKVWRTGDCGYTF
NA	NA	TRBV6-5	TRBJ2-1	TGTGCCAGCAGTTATGAGGGATCGCAGTTCTTC	CASSYEGSQFF
NA	NA	TRBV10-1	TRBJ1-6	TGCGCCTTCCAGGGCGATTCACCCCTCCACTTT	CAFQGDSPLHF
NA	TRBD1	TRBV19	TRBJ1-4	TGTGCCAGTAGTATAGACAGGGGGAAACTGTTTTTT	CASSIDRGKLFF
few	NA	TRBV28	TRBJ1-2	TGTGCCAGCAACCCTTCCGGTACCATTAACTATGGCTACACCTTC	CASNPSGTINYGYTF
NA	NA	TRBV30	TRBJ1-2	TGTGCCTGGAGCCCGGACGGGGTCGGTGGCTACACCTTC	CAWSPDGVGGYTF
NA	NA	TRBV28	TRBJ1-6	TGTGCCAGCAGTTTAGGTGGGACACCGAATAATTCACCCCTCCACTTT	CASSLGGTPNNSPLHF
NA	NA	TRBV4-3	TRBJ1-1	TGCGCCAGCAGCCAAGATCAGATCATAGCTTTCTTT	CASSQDQIIAFF
NA	NA	TRBV9	TRBJ1-1	TGTGCCAGCAGCGCTTCGGGGTCCCCCGTTTTCAGGCATGTTTTCTTT	CASSASGSPVFRHVFF
NA	NA	TRBV7-8	TRBJ1-1	TGTGCCAGCAGCTTAGTAGCCTTAAACACTGAAGCTTTCTTT	CASSLVALNTEAFF
NA	NA	TRBV9	TRBJ1-5	TGTGCCAGCAGCGAGGGGGGGCTGGGTCAGCCCCAGCATTTT	CASSEGGLGQPQHF
NA	TRBD1	TRBV3-1/TRBV3-2	TRBJ1-2	TGTGCCAGCAGCCAGGGACAGGGGGCGAACTATGGCTACACCTTC	CASSQGQGANYGYTF
NA	TRBD1	TRBV6-2/TRBV6-3	TRBJ1-5	TGTGCCAGCAGTTCACCCCGGACAGGGGCCTATCAGCCCCAGCATTTT	CASSSPRTGAYQPQHF
NA	TRBD2	TRBV7-2	TRBJ2-1	TGTGCCAGCAGCACCCCGGGACTAGCGGGAGGGATCTCCTACAATGAGCAGTTCTTC	CASSTPGLAGGISYNEQFF
NA	NA	TRBV6-5	TRBJ1-2	TGTGCCAGCAGTTACTTGGGAGAGAATGGCTACACCTTC	CASSYLGENGYTF
NA	NA	TRBV7-3	TRBJ2-6	TGTGCCAGCCGACAATCTGGGGCCAACGTCCTGACTTTC	CASRQSGANVLTF
NA	NA	TRBV19	TRBJ2-2	TGTGCCAGTAGTATCGGGTGGAGGGGGCGCCTGAACACCGGGGAGCTGTTTTTT	CASSIGWRGRLNTGELFF
NA	NA	TRBV19	TRBJ2-5	TGTGCCAGTAGTATAGCAGGAGGGACCTCCCAAGAGACCCAGTACTTC	CASSIAGGTSQETQYF